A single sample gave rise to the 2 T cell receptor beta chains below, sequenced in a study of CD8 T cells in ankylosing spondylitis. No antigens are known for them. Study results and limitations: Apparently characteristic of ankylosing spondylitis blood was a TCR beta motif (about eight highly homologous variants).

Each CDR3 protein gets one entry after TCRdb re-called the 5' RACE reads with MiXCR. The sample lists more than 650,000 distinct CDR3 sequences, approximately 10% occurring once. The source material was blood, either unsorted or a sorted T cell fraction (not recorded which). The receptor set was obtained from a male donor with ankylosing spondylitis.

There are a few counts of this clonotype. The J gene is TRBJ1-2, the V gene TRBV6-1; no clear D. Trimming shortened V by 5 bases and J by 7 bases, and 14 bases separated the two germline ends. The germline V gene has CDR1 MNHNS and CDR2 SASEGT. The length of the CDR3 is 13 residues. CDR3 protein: CASSPDGERGYTF. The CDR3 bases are TGTGCCAGCAGTCCCGACGGGGAACGTGGCTACACCTTC.

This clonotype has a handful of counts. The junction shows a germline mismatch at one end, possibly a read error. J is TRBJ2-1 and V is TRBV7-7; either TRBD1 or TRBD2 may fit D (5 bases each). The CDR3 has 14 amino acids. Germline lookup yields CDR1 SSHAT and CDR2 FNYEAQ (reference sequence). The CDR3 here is CASSLYGGDNEQFF. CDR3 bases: TGTGCTAGCAGCTTATATGGGGGTGACAATGAGCAGTTCTTC.